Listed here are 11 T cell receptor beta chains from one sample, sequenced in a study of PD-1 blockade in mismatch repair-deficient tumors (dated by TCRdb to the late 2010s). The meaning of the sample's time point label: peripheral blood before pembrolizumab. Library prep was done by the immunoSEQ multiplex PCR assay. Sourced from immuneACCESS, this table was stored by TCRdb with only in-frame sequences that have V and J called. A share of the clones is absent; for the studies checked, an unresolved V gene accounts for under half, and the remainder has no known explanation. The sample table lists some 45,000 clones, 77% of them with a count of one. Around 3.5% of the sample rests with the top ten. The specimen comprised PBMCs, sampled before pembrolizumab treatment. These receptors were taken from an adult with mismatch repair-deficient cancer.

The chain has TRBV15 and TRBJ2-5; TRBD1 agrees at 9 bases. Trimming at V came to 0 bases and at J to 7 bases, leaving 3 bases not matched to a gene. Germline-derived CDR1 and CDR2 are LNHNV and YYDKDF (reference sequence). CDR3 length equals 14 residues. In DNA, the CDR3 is TGTGCCACCAGCAGAGATGCGACAGGGGGGACCCAGTACTTC. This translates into CATSRDATGGTQYF.

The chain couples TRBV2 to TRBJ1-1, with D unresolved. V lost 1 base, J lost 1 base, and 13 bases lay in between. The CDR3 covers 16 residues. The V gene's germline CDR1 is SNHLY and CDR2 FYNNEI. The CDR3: CASSEEDNRPNTEAFF. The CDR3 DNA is TGTGCCAGCAGTGAAGAAGACAACAGACCGAACACTGAAGCTTTCTTT.

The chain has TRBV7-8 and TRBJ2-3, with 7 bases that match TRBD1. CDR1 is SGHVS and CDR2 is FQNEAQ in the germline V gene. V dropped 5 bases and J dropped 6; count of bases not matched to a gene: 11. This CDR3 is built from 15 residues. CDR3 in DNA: TGTGCCAGCAGCAACTCTCACAGGGGCGAGGATACGCAGTATTTT. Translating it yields CASSNSHRGEDTQYF.

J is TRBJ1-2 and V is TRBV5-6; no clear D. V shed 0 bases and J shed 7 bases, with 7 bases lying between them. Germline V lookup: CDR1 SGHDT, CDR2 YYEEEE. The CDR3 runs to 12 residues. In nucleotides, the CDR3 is TGTGCCAGCAGCTTGGATGCAATTGGCTACACCTTC. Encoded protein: CASSLDAIGYTF.

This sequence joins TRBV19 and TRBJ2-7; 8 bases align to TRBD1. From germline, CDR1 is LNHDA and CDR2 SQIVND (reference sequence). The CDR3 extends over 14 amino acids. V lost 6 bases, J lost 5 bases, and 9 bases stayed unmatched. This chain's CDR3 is CASSKDRAPHEQYF. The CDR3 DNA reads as TGTGCCAGTAGCAAGGACAGGGCGCCCCACGAGCAGTACTTC.

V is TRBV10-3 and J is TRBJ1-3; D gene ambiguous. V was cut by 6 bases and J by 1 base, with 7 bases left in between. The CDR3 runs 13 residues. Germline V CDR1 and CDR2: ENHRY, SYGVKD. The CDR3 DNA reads TGTGCCATCAGGGAGAGTTCTGGAAACACCATATATTTT. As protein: CAIRESSGNTIYF.

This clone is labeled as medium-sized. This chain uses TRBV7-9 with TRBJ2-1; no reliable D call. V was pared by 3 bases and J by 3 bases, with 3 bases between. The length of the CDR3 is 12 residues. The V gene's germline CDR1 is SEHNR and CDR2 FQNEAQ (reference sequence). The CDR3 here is CASSFDYNEQFF. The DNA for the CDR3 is TGTGCCAGCAGCTTTGACTACAATGAGCAGTTCTTC.

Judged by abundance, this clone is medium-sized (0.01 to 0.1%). The CDR3 nucleotides read TGTGCCAGCAGCCAGACAGGGCACCAAGAGACCCAGTACTTC. It is translated as CASSQTGHQETQYF. The V gene is TRBV2, the J gene TRBJ2-5; 7 nucleotides line up with TRBD1. Germline loops: CDR1 SNHLY, CDR2 FYNNEI. The CDR3 contains 14 residues. The V and J ends lost 6 bases and 0 bases, in that order; junction bases with no gene match: 4.

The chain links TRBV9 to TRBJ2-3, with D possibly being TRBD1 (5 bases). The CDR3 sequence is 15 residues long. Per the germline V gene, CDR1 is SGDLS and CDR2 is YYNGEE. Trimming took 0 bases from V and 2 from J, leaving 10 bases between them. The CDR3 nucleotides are TGTGCCAGCAGCGTAGGGGGCAGGACCACAGATACGCAGTATTTT. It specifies CASSVGGRTTDTQYF.

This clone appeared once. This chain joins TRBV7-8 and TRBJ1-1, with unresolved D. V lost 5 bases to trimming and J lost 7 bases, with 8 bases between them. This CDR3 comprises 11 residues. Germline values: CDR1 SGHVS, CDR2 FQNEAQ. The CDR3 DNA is TGTGCCAGCAGCGCCTTGAGTGAAGCTTTCTTT. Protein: CASSALSEAFF.

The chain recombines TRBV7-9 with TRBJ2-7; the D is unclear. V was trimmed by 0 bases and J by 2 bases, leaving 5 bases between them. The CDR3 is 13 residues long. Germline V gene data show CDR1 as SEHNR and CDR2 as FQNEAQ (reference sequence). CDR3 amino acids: CASSLAVTYEQYF. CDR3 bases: TGTGCCAGCAGCTTAGCGGTAACCTACGAGCAGTACTTC.